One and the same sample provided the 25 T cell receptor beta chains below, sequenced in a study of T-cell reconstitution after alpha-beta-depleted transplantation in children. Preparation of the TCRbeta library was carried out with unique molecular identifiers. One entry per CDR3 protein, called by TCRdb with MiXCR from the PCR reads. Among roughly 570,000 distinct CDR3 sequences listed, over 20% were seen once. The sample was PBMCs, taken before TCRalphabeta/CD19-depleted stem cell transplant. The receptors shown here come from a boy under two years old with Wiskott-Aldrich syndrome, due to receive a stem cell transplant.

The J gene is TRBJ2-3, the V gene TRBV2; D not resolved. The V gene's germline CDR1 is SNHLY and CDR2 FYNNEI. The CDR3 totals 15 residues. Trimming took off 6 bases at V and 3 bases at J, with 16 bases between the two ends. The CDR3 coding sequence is TGTGCCAGCAGACGGACGCCCCTGTGGACAGATACGCAGTATTTT. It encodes CASRRTPLWTDTQYF.

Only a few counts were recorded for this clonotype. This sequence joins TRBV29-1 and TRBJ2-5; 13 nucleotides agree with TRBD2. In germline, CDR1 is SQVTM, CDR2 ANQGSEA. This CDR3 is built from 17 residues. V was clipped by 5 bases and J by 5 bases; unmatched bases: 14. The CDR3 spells CSVRKRTSGRPGETQYF. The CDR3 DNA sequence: TGCAGCGTTCGAAAACGGACTAGCGGGAGACCCGGGGAGACCCAGTACTTC.

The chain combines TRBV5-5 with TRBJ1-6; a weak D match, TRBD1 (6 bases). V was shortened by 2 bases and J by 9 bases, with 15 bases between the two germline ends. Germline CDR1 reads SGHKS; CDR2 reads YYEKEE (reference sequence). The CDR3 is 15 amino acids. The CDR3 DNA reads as TGTGCCAGCAGCTTCGATGACAGGCAATCTTCACCCCTCCACTTT. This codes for CASSFDDRQSSPLHF.

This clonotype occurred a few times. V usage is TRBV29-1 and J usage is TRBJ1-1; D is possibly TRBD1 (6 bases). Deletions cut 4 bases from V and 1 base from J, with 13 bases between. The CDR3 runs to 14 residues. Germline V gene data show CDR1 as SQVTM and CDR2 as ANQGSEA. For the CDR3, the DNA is TGCAGCGTTGTGGGGGGGGCCTCGAACACTGAAGCTTTCTTT. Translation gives CSVVGGASNTEAFF.

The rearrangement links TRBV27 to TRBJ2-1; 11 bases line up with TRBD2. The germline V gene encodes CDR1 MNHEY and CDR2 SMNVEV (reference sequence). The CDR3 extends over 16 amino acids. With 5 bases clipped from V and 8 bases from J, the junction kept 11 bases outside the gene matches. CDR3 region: CASSHTTSGKSDEQFF. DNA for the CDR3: TGTGCCAGCAGTCATACGACTAGCGGGAAGTCAGATGAGCAGTTCTTC.

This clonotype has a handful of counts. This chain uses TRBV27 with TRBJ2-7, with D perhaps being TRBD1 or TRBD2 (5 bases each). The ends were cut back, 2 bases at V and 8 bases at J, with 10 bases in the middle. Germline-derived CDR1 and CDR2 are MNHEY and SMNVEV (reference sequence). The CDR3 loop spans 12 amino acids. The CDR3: CASSLGAGKQYF. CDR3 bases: TGTGCCAGCAGTTTAGGGGCCGGGAAGCAGTACTTC.

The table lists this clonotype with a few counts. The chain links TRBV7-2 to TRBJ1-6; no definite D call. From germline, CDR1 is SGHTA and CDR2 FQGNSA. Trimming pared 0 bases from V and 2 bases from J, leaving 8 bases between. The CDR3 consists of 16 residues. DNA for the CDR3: TGTGCCAGCAGCTTAGCTCGGTCAACCTATAATTCACCCCTCCACTTT. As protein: CASSLARSTYNSPLHF.

DNA of the CDR3: TGCAGTGCTAGTGTTTCAGGTCAAACTGGGGCCAACGTCCTGACTTTC. Translation: CSASVSGQTGANVLTF. The V gene is TRBV20-1, the J gene TRBJ2-6; no clear D gene. CDR1 is DFQATT, CDR2 SNEGSKA, per germline (reference sequence). The CDR3 consists of 16 residues. The germline V and J ends were trimmed by 3 bases and 2 bases, with 14 bases remaining between them.

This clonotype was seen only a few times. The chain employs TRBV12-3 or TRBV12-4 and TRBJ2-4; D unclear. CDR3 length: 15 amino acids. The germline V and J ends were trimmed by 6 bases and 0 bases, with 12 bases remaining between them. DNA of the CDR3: TGTGCCAGCAGCTCTTTGCAACTAGCCAAAAACATTCAGTACTTC. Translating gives CASSSLQLAKNIQYF.

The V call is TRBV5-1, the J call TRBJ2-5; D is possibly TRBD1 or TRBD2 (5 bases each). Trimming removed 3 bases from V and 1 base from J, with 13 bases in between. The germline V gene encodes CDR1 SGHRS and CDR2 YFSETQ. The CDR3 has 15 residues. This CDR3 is CASSSITGPQETQYF. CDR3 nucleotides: TGCGCCAGCAGCTCGATCACGGGACCCCAAGAGACCCAGTACTTC.

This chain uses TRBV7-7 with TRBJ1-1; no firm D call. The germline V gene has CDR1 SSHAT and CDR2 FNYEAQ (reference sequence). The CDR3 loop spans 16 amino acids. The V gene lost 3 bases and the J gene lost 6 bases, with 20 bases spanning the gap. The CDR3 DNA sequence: TGTGCCAGCAGCTTGTCCCTAGGGAGTCCGCGCGCTGAAGCTTTCTTT. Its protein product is CASSLSLGSPRAEAFF.

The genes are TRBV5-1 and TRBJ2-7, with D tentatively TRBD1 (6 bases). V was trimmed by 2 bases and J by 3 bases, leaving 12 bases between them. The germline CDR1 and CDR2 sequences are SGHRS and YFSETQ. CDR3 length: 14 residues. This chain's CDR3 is CASSFEDRSYEQYF. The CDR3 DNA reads TGCGCCAGCAGCTTCGAAGACAGGAGCTACGAGCAGTACTTC.

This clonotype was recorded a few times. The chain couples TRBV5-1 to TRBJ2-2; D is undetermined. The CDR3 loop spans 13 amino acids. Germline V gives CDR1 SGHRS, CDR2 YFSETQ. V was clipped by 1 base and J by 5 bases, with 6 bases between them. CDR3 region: CASSLSATGELFF. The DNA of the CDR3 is TGCGCCAGCAGCTTGTCGGCTACCGGGGAGCTGTTTTTT.

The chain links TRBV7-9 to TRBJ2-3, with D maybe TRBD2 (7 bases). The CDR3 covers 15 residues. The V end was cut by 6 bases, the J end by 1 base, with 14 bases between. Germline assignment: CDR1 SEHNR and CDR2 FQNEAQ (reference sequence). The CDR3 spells CASRSGAGGTDTQYF. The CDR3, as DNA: TGTGCCAGCAGATCGGGGGCGGGAGGCACAGATACGCAGTATTTT.

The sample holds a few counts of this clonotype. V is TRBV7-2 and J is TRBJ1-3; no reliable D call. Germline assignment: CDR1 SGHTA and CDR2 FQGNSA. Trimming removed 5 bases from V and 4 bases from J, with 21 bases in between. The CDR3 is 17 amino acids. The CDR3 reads CASSPLPRWSAGNTIYF. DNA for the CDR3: TGTGCCAGCAGCCCTTTACCGCGGTGGTCCGCAGGAAACACCATATATTTT.

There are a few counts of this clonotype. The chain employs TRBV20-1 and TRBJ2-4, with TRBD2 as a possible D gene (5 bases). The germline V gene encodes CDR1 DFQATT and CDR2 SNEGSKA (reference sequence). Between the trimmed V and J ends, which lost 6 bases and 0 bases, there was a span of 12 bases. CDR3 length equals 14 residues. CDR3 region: CSASSGKAKNIQYF. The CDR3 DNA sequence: TGCAGTGCAAGTTCGGGAAAAGCCAAAAACATTCAGTACTTC.

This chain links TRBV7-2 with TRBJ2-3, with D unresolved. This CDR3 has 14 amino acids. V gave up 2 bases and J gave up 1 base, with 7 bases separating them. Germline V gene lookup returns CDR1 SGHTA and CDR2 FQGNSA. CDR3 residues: CASSLQVGTDTQYF. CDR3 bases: TGTGCCAGCAGCTTACAGGTCGGCACAGATACGCAGTATTTT.

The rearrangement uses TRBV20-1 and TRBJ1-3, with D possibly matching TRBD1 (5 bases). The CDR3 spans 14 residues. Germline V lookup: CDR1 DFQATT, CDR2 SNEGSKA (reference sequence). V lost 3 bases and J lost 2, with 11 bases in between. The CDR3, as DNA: TGCAGTGCTAGGGGCCGGGGCACTGGAAACACCATATATTTT. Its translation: CSARGRGTGNTIYF.

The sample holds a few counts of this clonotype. The CDR3 DNA sequence: TGTGCCAGCAGTTACCCGGGACAGGGGGCGACGTTAAACGAGCAGTACTTC. It specifies CASSYPGQGATLNEQYF. This rearrangement joins TRBV6-2 or TRBV6-3 to TRBJ2-7; 12 positions match TRBD1. The germline gives CDR1 MNHEY, CDR2 SVGEGT. The CDR3 consists of 17 residues. Trimming took 2 bases from V and 5 from J; bases not matched to a gene: 10.

The chain's CDR3 is CASRKTDSNEKLFF. CDR3 DNA sequence: TGCGCCAGCAGAAAGACCGACAGTAATGAAAAACTGTTTTTT. The rearrangement joins TRBV5-1 to TRBJ1-4, with a possible D match to TRBD1 (5 bases). Germline V CDR1 and CDR2: SGHRS, YFSETQ. The V end lost 5 bases, the J end lost 4 bases, and 12 bases lay between the germline ends. The CDR3 has 14 residues. Filled out from reference TRBV5-1 and TRBJ1-4, the complete variable domain reads KAGVTQTPRYLIKTRGQQVTLSCSPISGHRSVSWYQQTPGQGLQFLFEYFSETQRNKGNFPGRFSGRQFSNSRSEMNVSTLELGDSALYLCASRKTDSNEKLFFGSGTQLSVL.

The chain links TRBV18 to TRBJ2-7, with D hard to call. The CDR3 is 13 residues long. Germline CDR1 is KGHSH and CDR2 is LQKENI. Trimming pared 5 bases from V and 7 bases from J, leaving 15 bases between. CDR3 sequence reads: CASSTLTGGEQYF. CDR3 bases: TGTGCCAGCTCAACCCTGACGGGCGGAGAGCAGTACTTC.

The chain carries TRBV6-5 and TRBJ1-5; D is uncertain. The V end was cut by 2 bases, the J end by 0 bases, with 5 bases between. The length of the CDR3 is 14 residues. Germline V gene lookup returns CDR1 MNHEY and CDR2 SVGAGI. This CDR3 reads CASSYPDSNQPQHF. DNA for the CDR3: TGTGCCAGCAGTTACCCCGATAGCAATCAGCCCCAGCATTTT.

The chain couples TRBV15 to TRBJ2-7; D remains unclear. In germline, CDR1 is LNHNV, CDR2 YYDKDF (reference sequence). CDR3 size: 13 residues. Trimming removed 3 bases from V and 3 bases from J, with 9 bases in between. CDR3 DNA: TGTGCCACCAGCAGTCTAACAGACTACGAGCAGTACTTC. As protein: CATSSLTDYEQYF.

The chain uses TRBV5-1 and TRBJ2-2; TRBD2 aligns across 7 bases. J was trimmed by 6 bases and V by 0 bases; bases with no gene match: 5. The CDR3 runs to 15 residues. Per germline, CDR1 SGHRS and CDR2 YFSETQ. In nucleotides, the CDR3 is TGCGCCAGCAGCTTGGGTTCCACTAGCGCCGGGGAGCTGTTTTTT. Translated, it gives CASSLGSTSAGELFF.

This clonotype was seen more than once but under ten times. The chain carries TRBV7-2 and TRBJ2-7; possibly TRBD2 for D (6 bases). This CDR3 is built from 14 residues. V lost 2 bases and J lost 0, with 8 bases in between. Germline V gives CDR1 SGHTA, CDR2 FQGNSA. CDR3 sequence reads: CASSLRESSYEQYF. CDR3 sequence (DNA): TGTGCCAGCAGCTTACGGGAGAGCTCCTACGAGCAGTACTTC.